This T cell receptor (beta chain) originates from a study of PD-1 blockade in mismatch repair-deficient tumors. Study information: All were previously treated, progressing patients with some twelve mismatch repair-deficient cancer types.

Every patient had mismatch repair deficiency by PCR or immunohistochemistry. TCR sequencing covered a few patients who responded to pembrolizumab. Germline assignment: CDR1 SGHTA and CDR2 FQGNSA. The V segment lost 4 bases and the J segment 2 bases; nucleotides outside the gene matches: 4. There are 16 residues in the CDR3. On this clone itself: Its target is unknown.

TCRdb keeps only in-frame clones here, not all; method: immunoSEQ multiplex PCR. Found here are over 30,000 clones, around 80% of them singletons; the top ten hold 3% to 4%. Study-level results: Tumor-resident clones, often undetectable pretreatment in blood, expanded then contracted after pembrolizumab.

V is TRBV7-2 and J is TRBJ2-7, with 14 positions matching TRBD2. The TCR was taken from an adult with mismatch repair-deficient cancer. This specimen consisted of PBMCs, obtained around 6 weeks after starting pembrolizumab. The CDR3, as DNA: TGTGCCAGCAGCTCCTTGACTAGCGGGAGGGCCTACGAGCAGTACTTC. This encodes CASSSLTSGRAYEQYF.